This TCR beta chain originates from a study of blood T cell repertoires in COVID-19. The CDR3 loop spans 17 amino acids. J was trimmed by 2 bases and V by 6 bases; bases with no gene match: 7. Germline V gene sequence: CDR1 MNHEY, CDR2 SVGEGT. Measured with immunoSEQ multiplex PCR; TCRdb has only the in-frame clones, and not every one. The table includes approximately 340,000 clones, 65% to 85% detected once. The origin of this receptor is a man younger than 45 with active or convalescent COVID-19. The rearrangement uses TRBV6-2 or TRBV6-3 and TRBJ2-1; TRBD2 aligns across 13 bases. The sequenced sample consisted of peripheral blood. CDR3: CASSSLAGGPTYNEQFF. The CDR3 DNA sequence: TGTGCCAGCAGCTCACTAGCGGGGGGGCCTACCTACAATGAGCAGTTCTTC.